This T cell receptor beta chain came from a study of T cell responses to AZD1222 COVID-19 vaccine. About this clone itself: What it binds is unknown.

Per germline, CDR1 SGHAT and CDR2 FQNNGV. This CDR3 comprises 16 residues. V lost 5 bases to trimming and J lost 1 base, with 17 bases between them. Pooling was applied to second doses at about 4 or about 12 weeks. Data came from immunoSEQ multiplex PCR; TCRdb stores just in-frame clones and leaves some out. The sample lists roughly 70,000 clones, approximately 90% occurring once. Broader study findings: Spike-specific TCR breadth rose after two AZD1222 doses, and depth rose as well. Researchers report vaccine-associated CD4 TCRs spanning spike, with dominance at 160-218 and 743-854.

The sequence came from an adult who received the AZD1222 COVID-19 vaccine. The J gene is TRBJ1-1, the V gene TRBV11-2; a weak D match, TRBD1 (5 bases). Sequenced material: peripheral blood, taken 28 days after the second AZD1222 dose. The CDR3 coding sequence is TGTGCCAGCAGCCCCCGGGACGGGCAGGAGAACACTGAAGCTTTCTTT. This codes for CASSPRDGQENTEAFF.